The clone carrying this T cell receptor beta chain has a single count. The antigen remains unidentified. The entry originates in a study of cytomegalovirus exposure and HLA in healthy donors. In the PCR, 60 Vbeta and 13 Jbeta primers were used. Sequenced by immunoSEQ multiplex PCR; TCRdb stores in-frame clones only, minus some. Among under 200,000 clones listed, more than 75% were seen once. The CDR3 sequence is 14 residues long. CDR1 and CDR2 (germline): MGHDK, SYGVNS. Deletions cut 4 bases from V and 4 bases from J, with 11 bases between. Whole-study results and caveats: Reports state that TCR beta sequences accurately predicted most subjects' HLA-A and HLA-B alleles. An observed cluster of highly shared sequence variants was recorded as a likely sequencing artifact. A later analysis appeared to link common viral pathogens to several of the most significant clusters.

The clonotype was recovered from a girl aged 10-17 years in good health and CMV-seropositive. The V gene is TRBV25-1, the J gene TRBJ1-5, with D unclear. The sample consisted of PBMCs. This CDR3 reads CASSGGGINQPQHF. Written as DNA, the CDR3 is TGTGCCAGCAGTGGCGGCGGTATAAATCAGCCCCAGCATTTT.